Each of the 9 T cell receptor beta chains below was sequenced from the same sample in a study of response to subunit inactivated influenza vaccine. Each CDR3 protein is one row after TCRdb ran MiXCR on the RT-PCR reads. The top ten clones hold about a tenth of a sample with around 850,000 distinct CDR3 sequences, around 18% of them seen once. Material: PBMCs from blood, obtained approximately 5 days after vaccination. These receptors originate from a man in his fifties who received an inactivated influenza vaccine.

The rearrangement uses TRBV20-1 and TRBJ2-3; 7 bases are shared with TRBD2. Germline values: CDR1 DFQATT, CDR2 SNEGSKA (reference sequence). CDR3 length: 14 amino acids. V lost 5 bases to trimming and J lost 2 bases; unmatched junction nucleotides: 7. CDR3 region: CSAGTNSVTDTQYF. The CDR3 DNA reads as TGCAGTGCTGGGACTAATTCCGTCACAGATACGCAGTATTTT.

This clonotype was picked up a small number of times. The V call is TRBV12-3 or TRBV12-4, the J call TRBJ2-2; tentatively, D is TRBD1 (5 bases). The CDR3 runs 16 residues. With 5 bases removed from V and 2 bases from J, the gap between germline ends came to 15 bases. DNA for the CDR3: TGTGCCAGCAGTGCATTAGGGGCCCCCAACACCGGGGAGCTGTTTTTT. This gives the protein CASSALGAPNTGELFF.

The V and J genes are TRBV7-2 and TRBJ1-5; possibly TRBD1 for D (5 bases). The CDR3 sequence is 14 residues long. V lost 7 bases and J 9 bases, leaving 19 bases between the germline ends. Germline V gene lookup returns CDR1 SGHTA and CDR2 FQGNSA. The DNA for the CDR3 is TGTGCCAGCACCCGCGGTGTGGGGGAACCGCCCCAGCATTTT. This translates into CASTRGVGEPPQHF.

The V gene is TRBV7-2, the J gene TRBJ1-2, with D possibly matching TRBD1 (5 bases). V lost 5 bases, J lost 2 bases, and 12 bases lay in between. This CDR3 region has 14 residues. Germline CDR1 is SGHTA and CDR2 is FQGNSA. The DNA of the CDR3 is TGTGCCAGCAGCCCGGGGCTGACAAACTATGGCTACACCTTC. Its translation: CASSPGLTNYGYTF.

The chain is built from TRBV12-3 or TRBV12-4 and TRBJ1-3; D is ambiguous. CDR3 length: 15 amino acids. V shed 1 base and J shed 4 bases, with 11 bases lying between them. CDR3 amino acids: CASSLGRVGGNTIYF. The DNA for the CDR3 is TGTGCCAGCAGTTTAGGGAGGGTAGGAGGAAACACCATATATTTT.

The V and J genes are TRBV4-2 and TRBJ1-5, with TRBD1 identical over 8 bases. The V and J ends lost 2 bases and 1 base, in that order; junction bases with no gene match: 4. Germline V gives CDR1 LGHNA, CDR2 YNFKEQ. This CDR3 has 16 amino acids. The CDR3 loop is CASSQQQGESNQPQHF. For the CDR3, the DNA is TGTGCCAGCAGCCAACAACAGGGGGAGAGCAATCAGCCCCAGCATTTT.

This clonotype was seen only a few times. V and J are TRBV5-1 and TRBJ1-2; D remains unclear. V was trimmed by 4 bases and J by 4 bases, leaving 11 bases between them. The germline V gene has CDR1 SGHRS and CDR2 YFSETQ. There are 13 residues in the CDR3. The CDR3 is CASSLRESYGYTF. The DNA of the CDR3 is TGCGCCAGCAGCCTCAGAGAGTCCTATGGCTACACCTTC.

This chain uses TRBV25-1 with TRBJ2-3; 10 bases align to TRBD2. Germline V gives CDR1 MGHDK, CDR2 SYGVNS. The CDR3 has 16 residues. Trimming at V came to 2 bases and at J to 0 bases, leaving 2 bases not matched to a gene. CDR3 loop: CASSEGLAVSTDTQYF. The CDR3 DNA reads as TGTGCCAGCAGTGAAGGACTAGCGGTTAGCACAGATACGCAGTATTTT.

The chain carries TRBV6-1 and TRBJ2-2, with D perhaps being TRBD1 or TRBD2 (5 bases each). Trimming removed 2 bases at V and 3 bases at J, with 7 bases between. The V gene's germline CDR1 is MNHNS and CDR2 SASEGT. CDR3 length: 14 amino acids. As DNA, the CDR3 is TGTGCCAGCAGTGAACGAGGGGACACCGGGGAGCTGTTTTTT. It encodes CASSERGDTGELFF.